This paragraph covers one T cell receptor beta chain sequence. The antigen is not known. These data come from a study of OX40 agonist ivuxolimab in advanced cancers. The wider study: The drug used for patients, ivuxolimab, was an agonistic anti-OX40 (CD134) antibody. A mean age of about 59 years, range roughly 23 to 79, was recorded, and 82.7% were male. Study-level results: Averaged across samples, CD8+ T cells carried more expanded clones than CD4+ did. Part of the nonresponder group also had normalized T-cell clonal expansion that was low.

The CDR3 is 11 amino acids. V was shortened by 6 bases and J by 5 bases, with 10 bases between the two germline ends. Germline loops: CDR1 DFQATT, CDR2 SNEGSKA (reference sequence). Clones were read by immunoSEQ multiplex PCR, and TCRdb kept only the in-frame ones, dropping some. The sample lists fewer than 90,000 clones, 85% occurring once. The receptor was derived from an adult with an advanced solid tumor such as melanoma, head and neck, liver or kidney cancer. The chain employs TRBV20-1 and TRBJ1-2; perhaps TRBD1 as D (6 bases). The sample in question was CD4+ or CD8+ T cells sorted from blood, obtained in a trial of the OX40 agonist ivuxolimab. The CDR3 DNA reads as TGCAGTGCGCCCCAGGGGTATGGCTACACCTTC. Its protein is CSAPQGYGYTF.